These T cell receptor beta chains were read from a single sample in a study of T cell responses to AZD1222 COVID-19 vaccine. Sequencing was performed with immunoSEQ multiplex PCR; in TCRdb, only in-frame clones are kept and a portion is missing. The table lists 120,000 to 150,000 clones, around 89% of them singletons. The starting material was peripheral blood, obtained on day 0 of MenACWY control vaccination. The origin of the receptors is an adult in good health. Each CDR3 is given with its conserved first and last residue. The order of the fields is D gene, V gene, J gene, clone size, CDR3 DNA, CDR3 protein. The D gene is left open where the match is weak. Size is stated for part of the rows, as once, few or many counts, or as a class when the clone is expanded.

d_call: TRBD2; v_call: TRBV7-8; j_call: TRBJ2-3; clone_size: -; cdr3_nt: TGTGCCAGCAGCTCAGGCGGGGGGCCCACAGATACGCAGTATTTT; cdr3_aa: CASSSGGGPTDTQYF
d_call: -; v_call: TRBV7-2; j_call: TRBJ1-2; clone_size: -; cdr3_nt: TGTGCCAGCAGCTCCGGACAATCAACTAACTATGGCTACACCTTC; cdr3_aa: CASSSGQSTNYGYTF
d_call: TRBD1; v_call: TRBV30; j_call: TRBJ1-5; clone_size: -; cdr3_nt: TGTGCCTGGAGTGCCGAGACAGGGAACAATCAGCCCCAGCATTTT; cdr3_aa: CAWSAETGNNQPQHF
d_call: TRBD2; v_call: TRBV7-2; j_call: TRBJ2-1; clone_size: -; cdr3_nt: TGTGCCAGCAGCTTAGAGACTAGCGGGGTGCATGAGCAGTTCTTC; cdr3_aa: CASSLETSGVHEQFF
d_call: -; v_call: TRBV4-1; j_call: TRBJ2-5; clone_size: -; cdr3_nt: TGCGCCAGCAGCCAAACGACCGGCTCCCAAGAGACCCAGTACTTC; cdr3_aa: CASSQTTGSQETQYF
d_call: -; v_call: TRBV7-2; j_call: TRBJ1-5; clone_size: -; cdr3_nt: TGTGCCAGCAGCCTTGGTGGGGGTAGCAATCAGCCCCAGCATTTT; cdr3_aa: CASSLGGGSNQPQHF
d_call: -; v_call: TRBV6-5; j_call: TRBJ2-1; clone_size: -; cdr3_nt: TGTGCCAGCAGTACCCTAGCGCCCTACAATGAGCAGTTCTTC; cdr3_aa: CASSTLAPYNEQFF
d_call: -; v_call: TRBV11-3; j_call: TRBJ2-7; clone_size: -; cdr3_nt: TGTGCCAGCAGCACGGGGGTGGGAAACGAGCAGTACTTC; cdr3_aa: CASSTGVGNEQYF
d_call: -; v_call: TRBV15; j_call: TRBJ2-1; clone_size: -; cdr3_nt: TGTGCCACCAGCGAGACTATCGCGGCCCGCAATGAGCAGTTCTTC; cdr3_aa: CATSETIAARNEQFF
d_call: -; v_call: TRBV4-3; j_call: TRBJ1-2; clone_size: -; cdr3_nt: TGCGCCAGCAGCCAAGATTGGGCAGGCCTGGACTATGGCTACACCTTC; cdr3_aa: CASSQDWAGLDYGYTF
d_call: -; v_call: TRBV24-1; j_call: TRBJ1-4; clone_size: once; cdr3_nt: TGTGCCACCAGTGATTCAGGGGCAGGGGAAAAACTGTTTTTT; cdr3_aa: CATSDSGAGEKLFF
d_call: TRBD2; v_call: TRBV10-3; j_call: TRBJ2-1; clone_size: -; cdr3_nt: TGTGCCATCAGTTACACTAGCGGGGGGGGTGATGAGCAGTTCTTC; cdr3_aa: CAISYTSGGGDEQFF
d_call: TRBD1; v_call: TRBV28; j_call: TRBJ1-6; clone_size: once; cdr3_nt: TGTGCCAGCAGTCCTCCCTCACAGGGGAAAAATGGTTCACCCCTCCACTTT; cdr3_aa: CASSPPSQGKNGSPLHF
d_call: TRBD2; v_call: TRBV5-1; j_call: TRBJ2-1; clone_size: -; cdr3_nt: TGCGCCAGCAGCTTGGACCCTAGCGGGTCCTACAATGAGCAGTTCTTC; cdr3_aa: CASSLDPSGSYNEQFF
d_call: TRBD1; v_call: TRBV5-1; j_call: TRBJ2-2; clone_size: -; cdr3_nt: TGCGCCACCAGACAGGGGCCCGACACCGGGGAGCTGTTTTTT; cdr3_aa: CATRQGPDTGELFF
d_call: -; v_call: TRBV29-1; j_call: TRBJ1-1; clone_size: -; cdr3_nt: TGCAGCGTTGCTGTGACAGGAAAATCTGAAGCTTTCTTT; cdr3_aa: CSVAVTGKSEAFF
d_call: -; v_call: TRBV11-2; j_call: TRBJ2-1; clone_size: -; cdr3_nt: TGTGCCAGCAGCTTTAATTACAATGAGCAGTTCTTC; cdr3_aa: CASSFNYNEQFF
d_call: -; v_call: TRBV3-1/TRBV3-2; j_call: TRBJ2-2; clone_size: -; cdr3_nt: TGTGCCAGCAGCCGGCTGGAGGGGTTTGACACCGGGGAGCTGTTTTTT; cdr3_aa: CASSRLEGFDTGELFF
d_call: TRBD1; v_call: TRBV7-2; j_call: TRBJ2-1; clone_size: -; cdr3_nt: TGTGCCAGCAGCCGCCCGGGCAGGGGGTTATCCAAAAATGAGCAGTTCTTC; cdr3_aa: CASSRPGRGLSKNEQFF
d_call: -; v_call: TRBV12-3/TRBV12-4; j_call: TRBJ1-1; clone_size: -; cdr3_nt: TGTGCCAGCAGTTTCGGGACCGGCCGGAGAGCTTTCTTT; cdr3_aa: CASSFGTGRRAFF
d_call: TRBD1; v_call: TRBV5-5; j_call: TRBJ1-5; clone_size: -; cdr3_nt: TGTGCCAGCAGCTTATGGGGACAGTACAATCAGCCCCAGCATTTT; cdr3_aa: CASSLWGQYNQPQHF
d_call: TRBD2; v_call: TRBV2; j_call: TRBJ2-7; clone_size: -; cdr3_nt: TGTGCCAGCGGCATTACTAGCGGGAGGGGCCCCTACGAGCAGTACTTC; cdr3_aa: CASGITSGRGPYEQYF
d_call: -; v_call: TRBV6-6; j_call: TRBJ1-5; clone_size: -; cdr3_nt: TGTGCCAGCAGTTACTTCGGTCAGCCCCAGCATTTT; cdr3_aa: CASSYFGQPQHF
d_call: -; v_call: TRBV6-6; j_call: TRBJ2-2; clone_size: few; cdr3_nt: TGTGCCAGCAGCGAACAGGGAATCTCCGGGGAGCTGTTTTTT; cdr3_aa: CASSEQGISGELFF
d_call: -; v_call: TRBV5-1; j_call: TRBJ1-2; clone_size: -; cdr3_nt: TGCGCCAGCAGCCTCCTGGGTGGGAGGGAATATGGCTACACCTTC; cdr3_aa: CASSLLGGREYGYTF
d_call: -; v_call: TRBV25-1; j_call: TRBJ1-6; clone_size: few; cdr3_nt: TGTGCCAGCAGTGCCAGGAATTCACCCCTCCACTTT; cdr3_aa: CASSARNSPLHF
d_call: TRBD1; v_call: TRBV28; j_call: TRBJ1-1; clone_size: -; cdr3_nt: TGTGCCAGCAGCGGCTCTCGAGGACAGGGGGGCACTGAAGCTTTCTTT; cdr3_aa: CASSGSRGQGGTEAFF
d_call: -; v_call: TRBV24-1; j_call: TRBJ1-5; clone_size: -; cdr3_nt: TGTGCCTCCGGGCCGAGGACAGAGAGCAATCAGCCCCAGCATTTT; cdr3_aa: CASGPRTESNQPQHF
d_call: -; v_call: TRBV9; j_call: TRBJ2-1; clone_size: few; cdr3_nt: TGTGCCAGCAGCCTGACAGGGAGGGGGGCGTACAATGAGCAGTTCTTC; cdr3_aa: CASSLTGRGAYNEQFF
d_call: -; v_call: TRBV7-9; j_call: TRBJ1-1; clone_size: -; cdr3_nt: TGTGCCACCGCGGGGGCTGAAGCTTTCTTT; cdr3_aa: CATAGAEAFF
d_call: -; v_call: TRBV12-3/TRBV12-4; j_call: TRBJ1-1; clone_size: -; cdr3_nt: TGTGCCAGCAGTTTAAGGTCGTGGTCGGAAGCTTTCTTT; cdr3_aa: CASSLRSWSEAFF
d_call: -; v_call: TRBV2; j_call: TRBJ1-5; clone_size: few; cdr3_nt: TGTGCCAGCAACAAACGCAATCAGCCCCAGCATTTT; cdr3_aa: CASNKRNQPQHF
d_call: TRBD1; v_call: TRBV18; j_call: TRBJ2-2; clone_size: -; cdr3_nt: TGTGCCAGCTCACCTCAACAGGGGGCGCGGGTCACCGGGGAGCTGTTTTTT; cdr3_aa: CASSPQQGARVTGELFF
d_call: -; v_call: TRBV3-1/TRBV3-2; j_call: TRBJ2-2; clone_size: -; cdr3_nt: TGTGCCAGCAGCCATTTAGGGGGTCCCGGGGAGCTGTTTTTT; cdr3_aa: CASSHLGGPGELFF
d_call: -; v_call: TRBV5-8; j_call: TRBJ1-3; clone_size: -; cdr3_nt: TGTGCCAGCAGCTTGGGGACAGACTCTGGAAACACCATATATTTT; cdr3_aa: CASSLGTDSGNTIYF
d_call: -; v_call: TRBV6-1; j_call: TRBJ1-6; clone_size: -; cdr3_nt: TGTGCCAGCAGTGAACCTGGGGGTCGCCTCTATAATTCACCCCTCCACTTT; cdr3_aa: CASSEPGGRLYNSPLHF